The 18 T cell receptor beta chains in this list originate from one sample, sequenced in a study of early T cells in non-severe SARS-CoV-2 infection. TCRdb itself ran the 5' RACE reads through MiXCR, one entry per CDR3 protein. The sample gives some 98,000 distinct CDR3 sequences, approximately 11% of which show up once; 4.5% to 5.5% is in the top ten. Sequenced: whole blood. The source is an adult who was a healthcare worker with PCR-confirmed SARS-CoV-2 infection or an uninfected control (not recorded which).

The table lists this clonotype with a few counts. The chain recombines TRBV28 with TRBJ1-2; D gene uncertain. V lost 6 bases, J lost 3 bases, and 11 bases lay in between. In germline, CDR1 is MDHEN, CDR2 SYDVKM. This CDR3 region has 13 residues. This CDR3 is CASSPQMDYGYTF. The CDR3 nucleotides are TGTGCCAGCAGCCCCCAGATGGACTATGGCTACACCTTC.

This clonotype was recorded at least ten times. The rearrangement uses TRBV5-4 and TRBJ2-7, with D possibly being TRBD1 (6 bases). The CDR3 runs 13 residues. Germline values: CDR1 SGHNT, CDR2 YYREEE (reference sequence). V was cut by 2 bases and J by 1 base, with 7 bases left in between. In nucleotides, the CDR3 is TGTGCCAGCAGCTTTGACAGGTCCTACGAGCAGTACTTC. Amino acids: CASSFDRSYEQYF.

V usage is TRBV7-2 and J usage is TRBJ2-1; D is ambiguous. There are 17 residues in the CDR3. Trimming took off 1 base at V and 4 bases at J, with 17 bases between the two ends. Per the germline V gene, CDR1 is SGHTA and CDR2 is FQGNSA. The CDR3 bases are TGTGCCAGCAGCTTAGAACGGTTCGCAGCGCCTTACAATGAGCAGTTCTTC. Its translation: CASSLERFAAPYNEQFF.

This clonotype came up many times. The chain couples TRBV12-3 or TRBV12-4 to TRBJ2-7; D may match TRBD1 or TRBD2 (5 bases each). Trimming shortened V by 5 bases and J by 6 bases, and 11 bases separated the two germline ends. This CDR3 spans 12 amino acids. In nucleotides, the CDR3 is TGTGCCAGCAGTCCATGGGGGAGCGAGCAGTACTTC. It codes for CASSPWGSEQYF.

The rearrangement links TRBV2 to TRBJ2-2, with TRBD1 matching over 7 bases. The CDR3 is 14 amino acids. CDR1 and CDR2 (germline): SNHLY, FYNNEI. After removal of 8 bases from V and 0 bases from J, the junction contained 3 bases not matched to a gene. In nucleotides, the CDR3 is TGTGCCAGCCAACAGGGGACGAACACCGGGGAGCTGTTTTTT. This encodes CASQQGTNTGELFF.

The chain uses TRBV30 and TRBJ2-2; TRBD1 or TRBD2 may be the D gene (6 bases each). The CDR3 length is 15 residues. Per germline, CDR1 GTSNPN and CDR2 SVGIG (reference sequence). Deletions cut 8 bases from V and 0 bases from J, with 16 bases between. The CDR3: CAGDLQGANTGELFF. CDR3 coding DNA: TGTGCCGGGGACTTACAGGGCGCGAACACCGGGGAGCTGTTTTTT. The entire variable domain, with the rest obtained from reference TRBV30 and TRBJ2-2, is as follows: SQTIHQWPATLVQPVGSPLSLECTVEGTSNPNLYWYRQAAGRGLQLLFYSVGIGQISSEVPQNLSASRPQDRQFILSSKKLLLSDSGFYLCAGDLQGANTGELFFGEGSRLTVL.

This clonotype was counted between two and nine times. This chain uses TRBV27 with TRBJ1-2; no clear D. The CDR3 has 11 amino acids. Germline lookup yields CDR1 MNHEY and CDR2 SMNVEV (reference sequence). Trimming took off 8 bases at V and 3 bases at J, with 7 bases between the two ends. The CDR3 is CASGTDYGYTF. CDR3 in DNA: TGTGCCAGCGGTACAGACTATGGCTACACCTTC.

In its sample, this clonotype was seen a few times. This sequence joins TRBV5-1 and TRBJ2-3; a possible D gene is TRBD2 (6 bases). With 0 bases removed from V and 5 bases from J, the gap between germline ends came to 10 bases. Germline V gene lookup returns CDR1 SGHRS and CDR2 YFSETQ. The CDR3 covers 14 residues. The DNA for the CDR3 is TGCGCCAGCAGCTTGGCCGGAGGGAGAGATACGCAGTATTTT. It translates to CASSLAGGRDTQYF.

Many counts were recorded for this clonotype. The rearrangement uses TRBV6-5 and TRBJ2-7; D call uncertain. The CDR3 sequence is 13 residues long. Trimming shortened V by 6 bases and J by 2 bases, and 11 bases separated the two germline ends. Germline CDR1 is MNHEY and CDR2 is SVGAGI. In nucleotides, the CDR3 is TGTGCCAGCAGACGGGCCCAGCCCTACGAGCAGTACTTC. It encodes CASRRAQPYEQYF.

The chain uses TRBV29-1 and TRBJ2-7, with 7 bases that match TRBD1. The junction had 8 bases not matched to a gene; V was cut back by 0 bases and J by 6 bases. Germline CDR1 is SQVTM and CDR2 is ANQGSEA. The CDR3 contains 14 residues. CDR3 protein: CSVEDRTGIVEQYF. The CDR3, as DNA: TGCAGCGTTGAAGATCGGACAGGCATCGTCGAGCAGTACTTC.

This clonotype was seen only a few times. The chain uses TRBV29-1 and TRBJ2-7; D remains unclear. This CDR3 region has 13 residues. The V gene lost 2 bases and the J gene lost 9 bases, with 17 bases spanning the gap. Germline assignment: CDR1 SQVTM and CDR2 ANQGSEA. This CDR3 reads CSVESDMSSVQYF. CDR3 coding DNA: TGCAGCGTTGAATCTGACATGTCATCTGTGCAGTACTTC.

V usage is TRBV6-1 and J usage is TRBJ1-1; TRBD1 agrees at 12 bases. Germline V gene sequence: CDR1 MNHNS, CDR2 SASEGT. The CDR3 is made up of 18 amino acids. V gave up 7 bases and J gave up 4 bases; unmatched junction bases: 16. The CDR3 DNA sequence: TGTGCCAGCACTTTGAGGGACAGGGGGCTTTTCGGGGCCACTGAAGCTTTCTTT. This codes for CASTLRDRGLFGATEAFF.

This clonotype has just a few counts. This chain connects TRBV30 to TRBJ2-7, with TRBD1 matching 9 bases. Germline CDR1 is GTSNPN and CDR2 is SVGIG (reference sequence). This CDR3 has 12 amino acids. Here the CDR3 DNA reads TGTGTTTTAGGGACAGGGTTCGACGAGCAGTACTTC. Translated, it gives CVLGTGFDEQYF.

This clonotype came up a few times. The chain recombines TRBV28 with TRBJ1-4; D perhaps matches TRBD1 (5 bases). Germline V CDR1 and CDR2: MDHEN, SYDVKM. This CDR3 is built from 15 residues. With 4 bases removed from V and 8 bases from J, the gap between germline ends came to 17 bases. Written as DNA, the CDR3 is TGTGCCAGCAGTTCCCCGGGACTCCTTAAGGAAAAACTGTTTTTT. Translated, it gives CASSSPGLLKEKLFF.

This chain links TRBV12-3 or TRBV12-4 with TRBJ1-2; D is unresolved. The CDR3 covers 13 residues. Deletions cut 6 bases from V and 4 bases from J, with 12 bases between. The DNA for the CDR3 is TGTGCCAGCAGAACTCAGGTGTCCTATGGCTACACCTTC. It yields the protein CASRTQVSYGYTF.

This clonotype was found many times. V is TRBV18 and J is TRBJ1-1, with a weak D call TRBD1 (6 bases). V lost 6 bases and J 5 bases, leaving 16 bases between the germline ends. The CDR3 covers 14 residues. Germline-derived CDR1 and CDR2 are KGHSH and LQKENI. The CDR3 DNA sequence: TGTGCCAGCTCCCCCTCGGGGGCTGGGACTGAAGCTTTCTTT. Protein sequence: CASSPSGAGTEAFF.

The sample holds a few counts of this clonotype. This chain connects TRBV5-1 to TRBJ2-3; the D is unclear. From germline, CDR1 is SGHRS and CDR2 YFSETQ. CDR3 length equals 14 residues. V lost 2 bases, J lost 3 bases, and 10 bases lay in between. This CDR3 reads CASSFALGTDTQYF. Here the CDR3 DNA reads TGCGCCAGCAGCTTCGCCTTAGGGACAGATACGCAGTATTTT.

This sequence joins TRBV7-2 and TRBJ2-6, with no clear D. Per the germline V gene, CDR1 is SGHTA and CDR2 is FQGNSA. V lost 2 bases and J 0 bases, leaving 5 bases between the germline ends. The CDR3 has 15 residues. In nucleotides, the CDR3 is TGTGCCAGCAGCTTAAGGGTCTCTGGGGCCAACGTCCTGACTTTC. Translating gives CASSLRVSGANVLTF.